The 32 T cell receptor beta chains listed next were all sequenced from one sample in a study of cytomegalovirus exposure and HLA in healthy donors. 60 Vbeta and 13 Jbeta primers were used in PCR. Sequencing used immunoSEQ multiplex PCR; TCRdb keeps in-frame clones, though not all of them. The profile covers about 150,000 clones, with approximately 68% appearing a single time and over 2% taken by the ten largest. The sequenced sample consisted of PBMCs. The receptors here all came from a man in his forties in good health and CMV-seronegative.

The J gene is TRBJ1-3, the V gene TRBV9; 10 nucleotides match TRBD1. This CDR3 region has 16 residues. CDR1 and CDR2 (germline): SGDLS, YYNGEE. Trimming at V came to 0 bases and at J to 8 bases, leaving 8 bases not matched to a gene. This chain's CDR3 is CASSVGLTGGSDTIYF. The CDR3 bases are TGTGCCAGCAGCGTAGGTCTGACAGGGGGCTCGGACACCATATATTTT.

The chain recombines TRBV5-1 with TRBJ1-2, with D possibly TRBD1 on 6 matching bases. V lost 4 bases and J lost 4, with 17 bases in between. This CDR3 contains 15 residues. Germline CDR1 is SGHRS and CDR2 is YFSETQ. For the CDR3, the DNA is TGCGCCAGCAGCGCCCGGGGGGGCTCGGGCTATGGCTACACCTTC. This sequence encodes CASSARGGSGYGYTF.

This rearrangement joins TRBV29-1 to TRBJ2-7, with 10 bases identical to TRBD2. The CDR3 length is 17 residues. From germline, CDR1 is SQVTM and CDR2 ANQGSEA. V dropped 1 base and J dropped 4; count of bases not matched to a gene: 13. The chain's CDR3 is CSVEGLAGAPHLYEQYF. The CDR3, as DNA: TGCAGCGTTGAAGGCCTAGCGGGGGCCCCTCATTTATACGAGCAGTACTTC.

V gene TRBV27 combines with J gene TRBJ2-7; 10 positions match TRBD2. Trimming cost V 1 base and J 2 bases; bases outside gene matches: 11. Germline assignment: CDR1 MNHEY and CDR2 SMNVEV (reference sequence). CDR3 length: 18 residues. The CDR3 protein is CASSLLSPLAGVTYEQYF. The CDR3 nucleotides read TGTGCCAGCAGTTTATTGTCCCCTCTAGCGGGGGTTACCTACGAGCAGTACTTC.

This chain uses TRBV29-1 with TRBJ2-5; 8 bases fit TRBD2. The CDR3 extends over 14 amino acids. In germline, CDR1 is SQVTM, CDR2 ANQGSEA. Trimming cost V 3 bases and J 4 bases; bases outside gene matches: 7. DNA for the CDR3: TGCAGCGTTGAGTCGGGAGGGCCGGGAGAGACCCAGTACTTC. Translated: CSVESGGPGETQYF.

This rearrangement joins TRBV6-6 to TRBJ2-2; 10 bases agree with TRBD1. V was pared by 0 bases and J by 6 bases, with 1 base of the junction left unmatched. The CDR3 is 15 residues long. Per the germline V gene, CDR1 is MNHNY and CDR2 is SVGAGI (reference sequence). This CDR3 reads CASSYSGQGAGELFF. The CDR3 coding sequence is TGTGCCAGCAGTTACTCCGGACAGGGGGCCGGGGAGCTGTTTTTT.

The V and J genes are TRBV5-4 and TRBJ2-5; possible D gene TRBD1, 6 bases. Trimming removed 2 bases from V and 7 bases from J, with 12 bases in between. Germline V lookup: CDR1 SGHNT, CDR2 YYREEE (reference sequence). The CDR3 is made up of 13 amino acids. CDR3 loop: CASSLRQASTQYF. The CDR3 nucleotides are TGTGCCAGCAGCTTAAGACAGGCCTCGACCCAGTACTTC.

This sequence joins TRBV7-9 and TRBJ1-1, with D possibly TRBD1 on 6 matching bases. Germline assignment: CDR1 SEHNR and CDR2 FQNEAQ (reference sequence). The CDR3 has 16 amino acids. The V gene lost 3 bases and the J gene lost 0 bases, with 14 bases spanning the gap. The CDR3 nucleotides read TGTGCCAGCAGCTTTCGTCCCAGGGACATGAACACTGAAGCTTTCTTT. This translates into CASSFRPRDMNTEAFF.

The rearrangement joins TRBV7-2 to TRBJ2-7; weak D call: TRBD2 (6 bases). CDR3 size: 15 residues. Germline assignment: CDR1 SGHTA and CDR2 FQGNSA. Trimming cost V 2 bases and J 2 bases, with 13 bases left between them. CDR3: CASSLIPGAPYEQYF. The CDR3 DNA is TGTGCCAGCAGCTTAATTCCGGGAGCCCCCTACGAGCAGTACTTC.

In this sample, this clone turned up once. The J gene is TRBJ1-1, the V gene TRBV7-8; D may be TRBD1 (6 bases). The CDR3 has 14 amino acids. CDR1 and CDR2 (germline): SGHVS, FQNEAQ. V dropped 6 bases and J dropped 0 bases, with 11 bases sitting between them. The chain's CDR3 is CASSSDRLNTEAFF. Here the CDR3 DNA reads TGTGCCAGCAGTTCTGACAGGTTGAACACTGAAGCTTTCTTT.

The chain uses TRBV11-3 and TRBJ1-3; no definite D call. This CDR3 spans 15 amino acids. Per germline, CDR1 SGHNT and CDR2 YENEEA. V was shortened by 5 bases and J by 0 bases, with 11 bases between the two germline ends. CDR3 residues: CASSTGVNSGNTIYF. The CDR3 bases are TGTGCCAGCAGCACCGGGGTCAACTCTGGAAACACCATATATTTT.

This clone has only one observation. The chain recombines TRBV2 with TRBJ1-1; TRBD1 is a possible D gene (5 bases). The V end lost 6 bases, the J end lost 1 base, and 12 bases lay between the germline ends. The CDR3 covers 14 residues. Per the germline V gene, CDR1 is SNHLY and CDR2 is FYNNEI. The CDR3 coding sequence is TGTGCCAGCAGCGTGACAGCAAAGAACACTGAAGCTTTCTTT. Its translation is CASSVTAKNTEAFF.

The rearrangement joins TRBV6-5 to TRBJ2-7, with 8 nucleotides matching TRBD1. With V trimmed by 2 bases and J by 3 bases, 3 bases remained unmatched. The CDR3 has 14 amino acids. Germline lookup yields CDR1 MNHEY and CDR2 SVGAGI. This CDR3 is CASSYARGRYEQYF. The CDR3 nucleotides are TGTGCCAGCAGTTACGCCAGGGGGCGCTACGAGCAGTACTTC.

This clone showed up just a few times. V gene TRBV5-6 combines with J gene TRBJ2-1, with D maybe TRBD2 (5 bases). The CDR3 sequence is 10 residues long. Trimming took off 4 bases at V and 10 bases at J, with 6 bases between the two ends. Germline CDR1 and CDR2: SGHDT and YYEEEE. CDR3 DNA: TGTGCCAGCAGCCCGGGGGAGCAGTTCTTC. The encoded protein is CASSPGEQFF.

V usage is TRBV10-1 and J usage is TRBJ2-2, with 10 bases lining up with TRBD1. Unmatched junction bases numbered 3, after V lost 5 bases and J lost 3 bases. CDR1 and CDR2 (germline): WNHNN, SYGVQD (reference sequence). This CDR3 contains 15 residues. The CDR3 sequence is CASSQGTGDTGELFF. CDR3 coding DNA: TGCGCCAGCAGTCAAGGGACAGGGGACACCGGGGAGCTGTTTTTT.

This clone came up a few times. CDR3 sequence (DNA): TGTGCCAGCAGCTTAAGGACAGGGGGCGGGGAAGCTTTCTTT. Protein sequence: CASSLRTGGGEAFF. The chain couples TRBV7-8 to TRBJ1-1; TRBD1 matches 11 bases. J was trimmed by 8 bases and V by 2 bases; bases with no gene match: 4. The CDR3 contains 14 residues. CDR1 is SGHVS and CDR2 is FQNEAQ in the germline V gene.

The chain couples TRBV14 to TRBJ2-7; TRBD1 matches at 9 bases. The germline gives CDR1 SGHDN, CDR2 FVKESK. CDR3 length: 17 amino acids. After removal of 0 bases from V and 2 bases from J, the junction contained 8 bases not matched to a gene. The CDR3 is CASSQDRDRELPYEQYF. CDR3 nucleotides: TGTGCCAGCAGCCAAGATCGGGACAGGGAACTTCCCTACGAGCAGTACTTC.

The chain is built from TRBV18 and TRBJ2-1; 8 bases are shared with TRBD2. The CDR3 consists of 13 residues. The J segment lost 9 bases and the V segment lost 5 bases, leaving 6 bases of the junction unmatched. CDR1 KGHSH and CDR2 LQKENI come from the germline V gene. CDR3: CASSEGTSGEQFF. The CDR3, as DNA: TGTGCCAGCTCAGAAGGGACTAGTGGTGAGCAGTTCTTC.

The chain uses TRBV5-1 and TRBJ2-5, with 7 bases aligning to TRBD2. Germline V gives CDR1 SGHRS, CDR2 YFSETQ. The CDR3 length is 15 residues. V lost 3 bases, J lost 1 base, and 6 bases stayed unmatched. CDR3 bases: TGCGCCAGCAGCTCGACCTCTAGCGGCCAAGAGACCCAGTACTTC. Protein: CASSSTSSGQETQYF.

CDR3 amino acids: CASSVAPGDRGGNEQFF. The CDR3, as DNA: TGTGCCAGCAGCGTAGCCCCCGGGGACAGGGGGGGCAATGAGCAGTTCTTC. The rearrangement joins TRBV9 to TRBJ2-1, with 11 bases lining up with TRBD1. The CDR3 has 17 residues. V lost 0 bases and J lost 6; bases outside the gene matches: 8. Germline V CDR1 and CDR2: SGDLS, YYNGEE.

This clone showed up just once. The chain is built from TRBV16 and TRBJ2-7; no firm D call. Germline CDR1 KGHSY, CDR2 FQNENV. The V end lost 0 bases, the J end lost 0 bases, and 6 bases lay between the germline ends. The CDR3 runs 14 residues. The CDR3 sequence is CASSQSLGSYEQYF. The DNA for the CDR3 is TGTGCCAGCAGCCAATCGCTCGGCTCCTACGAGCAGTACTTC.

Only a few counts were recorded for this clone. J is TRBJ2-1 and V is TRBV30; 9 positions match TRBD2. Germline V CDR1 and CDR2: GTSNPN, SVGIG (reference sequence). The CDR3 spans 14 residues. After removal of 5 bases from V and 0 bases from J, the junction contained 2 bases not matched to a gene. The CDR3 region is CAWVSGSSYNEQFF. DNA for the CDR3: TGTGCCTGGGTTAGCGGGAGCTCCTACAATGAGCAGTTCTTC. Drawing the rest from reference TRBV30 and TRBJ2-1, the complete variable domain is SQTIHQWPATLVQPVGSPLSLECTVEGTSNPNLYWYRQAAGRGLQLLFYSVGIGQISSEVPQNLSASRPQDRQFILSSKKLLLSDSGFYLCAWVSGSSYNEQFFGPGTRLTVL.

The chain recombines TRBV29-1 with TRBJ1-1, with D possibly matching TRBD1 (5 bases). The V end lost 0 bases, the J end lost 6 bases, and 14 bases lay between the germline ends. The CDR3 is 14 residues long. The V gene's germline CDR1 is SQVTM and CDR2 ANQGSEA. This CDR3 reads CSVEDRAGLAEAFF. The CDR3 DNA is TGCAGCGTTGAAGATCGAGCAGGGCTCGCTGAAGCTTTCTTT.

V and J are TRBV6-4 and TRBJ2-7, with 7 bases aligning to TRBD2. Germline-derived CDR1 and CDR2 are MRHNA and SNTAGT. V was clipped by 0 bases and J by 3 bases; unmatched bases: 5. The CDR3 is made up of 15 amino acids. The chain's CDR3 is CASSDSPGLHYEQYF. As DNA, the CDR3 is TGTGCCAGCAGTGACTCACCGGGACTACACTACGAGCAGTACTTC.

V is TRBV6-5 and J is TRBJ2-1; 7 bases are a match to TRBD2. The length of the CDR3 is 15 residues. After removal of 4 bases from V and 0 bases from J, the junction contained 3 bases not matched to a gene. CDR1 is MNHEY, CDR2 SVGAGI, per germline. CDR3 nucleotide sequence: TGTGCCAGCAGTTCGGCTAGCGGCTCCTACAATGAGCAGTTCTTC. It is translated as CASSSASGSYNEQFF.

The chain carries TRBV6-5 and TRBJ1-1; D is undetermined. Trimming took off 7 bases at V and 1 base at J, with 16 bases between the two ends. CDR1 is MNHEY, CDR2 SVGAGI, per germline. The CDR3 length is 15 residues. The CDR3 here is CASIAGRVGNTEAFF. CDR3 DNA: TGTGCCAGCATCGCCGGGCGGGTGGGGAACACTGAAGCTTTCTTT.

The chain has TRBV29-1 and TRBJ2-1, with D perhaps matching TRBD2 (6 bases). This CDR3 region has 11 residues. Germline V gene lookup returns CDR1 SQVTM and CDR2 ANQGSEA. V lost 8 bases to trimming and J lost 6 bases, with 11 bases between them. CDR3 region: CSSGLRNEQFF. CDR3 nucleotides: TGCAGCTCGGGACTCCGCAATGAGCAGTTCTTC.

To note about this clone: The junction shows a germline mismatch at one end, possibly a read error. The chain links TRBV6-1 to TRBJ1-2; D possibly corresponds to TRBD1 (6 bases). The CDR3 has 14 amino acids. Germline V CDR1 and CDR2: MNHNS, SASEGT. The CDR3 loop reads CASSEGGQHYGYPF. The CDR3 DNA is TGTGCCAGCAGTGAAGGTGGACAGCACTATGGCTACCCCTTC.

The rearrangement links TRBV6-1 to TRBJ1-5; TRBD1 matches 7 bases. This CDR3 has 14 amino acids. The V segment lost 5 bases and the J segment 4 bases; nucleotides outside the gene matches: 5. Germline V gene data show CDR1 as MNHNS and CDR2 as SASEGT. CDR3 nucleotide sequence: TGTGCCAGCAGTAGCGAGGGGGCGAATCAGCCCCAGCATTTT. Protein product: CASSSEGANQPQHF.

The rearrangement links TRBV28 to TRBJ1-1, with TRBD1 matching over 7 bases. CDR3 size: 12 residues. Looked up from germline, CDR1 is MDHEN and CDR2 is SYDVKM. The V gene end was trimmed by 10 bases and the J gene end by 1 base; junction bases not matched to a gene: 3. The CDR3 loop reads CATGQPNTEAFF. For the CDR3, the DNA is TGTGCCACGGGACAGCCGAACACTGAAGCTTTCTTT.

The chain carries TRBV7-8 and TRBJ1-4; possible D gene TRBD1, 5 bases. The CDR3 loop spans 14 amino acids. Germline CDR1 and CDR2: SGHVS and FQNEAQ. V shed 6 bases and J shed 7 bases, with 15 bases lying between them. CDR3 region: CASSRARGSEKLFF. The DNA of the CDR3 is TGTGCCAGCAGTCGGGCCCGGGGGAGTGAAAAACTGTTTTTT.

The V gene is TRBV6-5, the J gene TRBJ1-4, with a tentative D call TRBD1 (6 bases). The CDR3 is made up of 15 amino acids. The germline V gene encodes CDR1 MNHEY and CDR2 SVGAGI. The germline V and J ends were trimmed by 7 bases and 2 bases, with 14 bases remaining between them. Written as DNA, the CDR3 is TGTGCCAGCAAAAGGGGAGGGGGGACTAATGAAAAACTGTTTTTT. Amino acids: CASKRGGGTNEKLFF.